The 4 T cell receptor beta chains reported below all come from one sample, sequenced in a study of metastatic and nonmetastatic thyroid tumors (dated by TCRdb to the early 2020s). Library method: PCR. Sequencing relied on an Illumina HiSeq 4000. TCRdb reprocessing: public reads trimmed at Q25 with fastp, clones called with MiXCR, in-frame beta chains kept. The sample yields about 3,900 clones; less than 45% were counted once. The ten largest clones represent over 45% of the sample. None of the patients had been given any treatment before thyroid surgery. The sample consisted of tumor tissue. These receptors originate from a female donor with papillary thyroid cancer or a benign thyroid nodule (not recorded which). Some clones in this sample may be carry-over from other donors' samples.

The chain carries TRBV20-1 and TRBJ2-1, with a weak D call TRBD2 (6 bases). The CDR3 sequence is 16 residues long. The ends were cut back, 0 bases at V and 9 bases at J, with 21 bases in the middle. Germline V CDR1 and CDR2: DFQATT, SNEGSKA (reference sequence). CDR3 sequence reads: CSARDPAGPEGLEQFF. The CDR3 region has the DNA TGCAGTGCTAGAGATCCCGCGGGACCCGAGGGTCTTGAGCAGTTCTTC.

V gene TRBV28 combines with J gene TRBJ2-2, with 9 bases identical to TRBD2. The CDR3 contains 15 residues. CDR1 MDHEN and CDR2 SYDVKM come from the germline V gene. With 5 bases clipped from V and 7 bases from J, the junction kept 8 bases outside the gene matches. CDR3 sequence: CASSRTSARDGELFF. The CDR3 DNA is TGTGCCAGCAGTCGGACTAGCGCCCGTGACGGGGAGCTGTTTTTT.

V usage is TRBV5-1 and J usage is TRBJ2-3, with TRBD2 matching over 8 bases. This CDR3 contains 16 residues. V shed 0 bases, J shed 6 bases, and the junction held 9 bases outside the gene matches. Germline CDR1 is SGHRS and CDR2 is YFSETQ. CDR3 coding DNA: TGCGCCAGCAGCTTGGAGGTCAGCGGGGGTAGGGATACGCAGTATTTT. Translated, it gives CASSLEVSGGRDTQYF.

The chain combines TRBV6-1 with TRBJ1-1; D perhaps matches TRBD1 (6 bases). The CDR3 totals 13 residues. Germline CDR1 reads MNHNS; CDR2 reads SASEGT. V lost 3 bases and J lost 1, with 6 bases in between. The CDR3 DNA is TGTGCCAGCAGTGAGGGACAGAACACTGAAGCTTTCTTT. Protein sequence: CASSEGQNTEAFF.